This passage covers 29 T cell receptor beta chains from one sample sequenced in a study of T cells in Graves' hyperthyroidism and ophthalmopathy. The source material, RNA transcripts, was used to amplify TCR beta CDR3 regions. RT-PCR in the first round (using the HTBI primer set) targeted the TCR CDR3. TCRdb ran MiXCR on the multiplex PCR reads and lists one entry per CDR3 protein. The data show some 500,000 distinct CDR3 sequences, approximately 25% seen once. Sequenced material: blood. Source of these receptors: a woman between 25 and 40 years old with Graves' ophthalmopathy.

There are many counts of this clonotype. As DNA, the CDR3 is TGTGCCATCAGTGAGTCAAAACAGGTGACCTACGAGCAGTACTTC. This encodes CAISESKQVTYEQYF. The rearrangement joins TRBV10-3 to TRBJ2-7; a possible D gene is TRBD1 (5 bases). CDR3 size: 15 residues. Per germline, CDR1 ENHRY and CDR2 SYGVKD. V gave up 0 bases and J gave up 2 bases, with 11 bases separating them.

This chain uses TRBV9 with TRBJ2-7; TRBD1 agrees at 7 bases. Germline values: CDR1 SGDLS, CDR2 YYNGEE. Losses at the gene ends were 4 bases for V and 2 bases for J; bases not matched to a gene: 6. CDR3 length equals 14 residues. For the CDR3, the DNA is TGTGCCAGCAGCTTCGGGACAGTTACCTACGAGCAGTACTTC. It codes for CASSFGTVTYEQYF.

This clonotype was counted a few times. The V call is TRBV11-1, the J call TRBJ1-1; 8 nucleotides match TRBD1. The J segment lost 4 bases and the V segment lost 5 bases, leaving 12 bases of the junction unmatched. Germline-derived CDR1 and CDR2 are SGHAT and FQDESV (reference sequence). This CDR3 region has 16 residues. CDR3 residues: CASSQDRGNLGTEAFF. CDR3 coding DNA: TGTGCCAGCAGCCAAGACAGGGGTAATCTGGGCACTGAAGCTTTCTTT.

This clonotype was found many times. The chain recombines TRBV7-6 with TRBJ1-3; 8 bases line up with TRBD1. The CDR3 is 15 residues long. The trim removed 5 bases at V and 3 bases at J, leaving 6 bases unmatched. Germline V lookup: CDR1 SGHVS, CDR2 FNYEAQ. CDR3: CASSLTGQGGNTIYF. The CDR3 bases are TGTGCCAGCAGCCTCACAGGACAGGGTGGAAACACCATATATTTT.

This clonotype was detected a few times. The rearrangement links TRBV9 to TRBJ2-2; tentatively, D is TRBD1 or TRBD2 (5 bases each). Per germline, CDR1 SGDLS and CDR2 YYNGEE. The CDR3 totals 15 residues. The V and J ends lost 4 bases and 0 bases respectively, with 10 bases between them. The CDR3 sequence is CASSPGTPNTGELFF. The CDR3 region has the DNA TGTGCCAGCAGCCCCGGGACCCCGAACACCGGGGAGCTGTTTTTT. The whole variable domain, filled in from reference TRBV9 and TRBJ2-2, reads DSGVTQTPKHLITATGQRVTLRCSPRSGDLSVYWYQQSLDQGLQFLIQYYNGEERAKGNILERFSAQQFPDLHSELNLSSLELGDSALYFCASSPGTPNTGELFFGEGSRLTVL.

This clonotype was found many times. The chain carries TRBV25-1 and TRBJ1-2; D uncertain. The germline V and J ends were trimmed by 1 base and 6 bases, with 12 bases remaining between them. Looked up from germline, CDR1 is MGHDK and CDR2 is SYGVNS. The CDR3 has 14 amino acids. The CDR3: CASSEFWGSNGYTF. As DNA, the CDR3 is TGTGCCAGCAGTGAATTCTGGGGTTCTAATGGCTACACCTTC.

This clonotype was counted ten times or more. DNA for the CDR3: TGTGCCAGCAGTGGCCCCACGGGTTACTCTGGGGCCAACGTCCTGACTTTC. Encoded protein: CASSGPTGYSGANVLTF. The chain is built from TRBV6-1 and TRBJ2-6; D ambiguous. Trimming left V 4 bases short and J 0 bases short, with 13 bases between. This CDR3 contains 17 residues. CDR1 MNHNS and CDR2 SASEGT come from the germline V gene.

The CDR3 reads CASSSAGTGDSPLHF. CDR3 sequence (DNA): TGCGCCAGCAGCTCCGCCGGGACAGGGGATTCACCCCTCCACTTT. This chain joins TRBV5-1 and TRBJ1-6, with 10 bases that match TRBD1. CDR3 length equals 15 residues. J was trimmed by 8 bases and V by 3 bases; bases with no gene match: 5. Germline CDR1 and CDR2: SGHRS and YFSETQ.

This clonotype was seen ten or more times. The rearrangement links TRBV30 to TRBJ1-1, with D perhaps TRBD1 (5 bases). The CDR3 totals 13 residues. V was clipped by 4 bases and J by 4 bases, with 13 bases between them. Germline values: CDR1 GTSNPN, CDR2 SVGIG (reference sequence). Here the CDR3 DNA reads TGTGCCTGGATAGGGGTCCTAACCACTGAAGCTTTCTTT. As protein: CAWIGVLTTEAFF.

This clonotype showed up just a few times. Germline is not matched at one junction end, which may reflect a read error. J is TRBJ2-5 and V is TRBV15; TRBD2 is a possible D gene (5 bases). The germline CDR1 and CDR2 sequences are LNHNV and YYDKDF (reference sequence). The CDR3 sequence is 14 residues long. CDR3 sequence (DNA): TGTGCCACCAGCATTAGCGTCTTCAAAGACACCCAGTACTTC. This encodes CATSISVFKDTQYF.

The chain employs TRBV7-8 and TRBJ1-1, with D tentatively TRBD1 (5 bases). Germline V lookup: CDR1 SGHVS, CDR2 FQNEAQ. This CDR3 has 14 residues. The V end was cut by 7 bases, the J end by 4 bases, with 16 bases between. The CDR3, as DNA: TGTGCCAGCACCTGGGACTCTCTCTCCACTGAAGCTTTCTTT. It yields the protein CASTWDSLSTEAFF.

This clonotype was seen at least ten times. The chain carries TRBV2 and TRBJ1-2, with unresolved D. The germline gives CDR1 SNHLY, CDR2 FYNNEI. The CDR3 is made up of 16 amino acids. V gave up 1 base and J gave up 4 bases, with 16 bases separating them. This CDR3 reads CASSEGLELVIYGYTF. CDR3 in DNA: TGTGCCAGCAGTGAAGGTCTAGAGTTGGTCATCTATGGCTACACCTTC. The whole variable domain, filled in from reference TRBV2 and TRBJ1-2, reads EPEVTQTPSHQVTQMGQEVILRCVPISNHLYFYWYRQILGQKVEFLVSFYNNEISEKSEIFDDQFSVERPDGSNFTLKIRSTKLEDSAMYFCASSEGLELVIYGYTFGSGTRLTVV.

This chain links TRBV2 with TRBJ2-7, with 8 bases identical to TRBD1. The CDR3 spans 15 residues. V was clipped by 6 bases and J by 1 base; unmatched bases: 8. The germline CDR1 and CDR2 sequences are SNHLY and FYNNEI. CDR3 bases: TGTGCCAGCAGACAGGGGGTGCCGCCTTCCTACGAGCAGTACTTC. This translates into CASRQGVPPSYEQYF.

This clonotype occurred a few times. The V call is TRBV6-2 or TRBV6-3, the J call TRBJ1-6; D not resolved. This CDR3 contains 14 residues. Trimming took off 2 bases at V and 9 bases at J, with 11 bases between the two ends. Germline CDR1 MNHEY, CDR2 SVGEGT. The CDR3 DNA follows: TGTGCCAGCAGTTACGGGTTGGTAGGTTCACCCCTCCACTTT. Translated, it gives CASSYGLVGSPLHF.

The V call is TRBV10-3, the J call TRBJ2-5; maybe TRBD2 (6 bases). The CDR3 contains 14 residues. The V gene lost 3 bases and the J gene lost 5 bases, with 13 bases spanning the gap. Germline V gives CDR1 ENHRY, CDR2 SYGVKD. CDR3 region: CAISESGRPETQYF. The CDR3 region has the DNA TGTGCCATCAGTGAATCGGGGAGGCCTGAGACCCAGTACTTC.

This clonotype has ten or more counts. The chain recombines TRBV24-1 with TRBJ1-5; TRBD1 might be the D (5 bases). V was clipped by 4 bases and J by 7 bases, with 7 bases between them. CDR3 length: 12 residues. Germline CDR1 and CDR2: KGHDR and SFDVKD. The DNA for the CDR3 is TGTGCCACCAGTGAGAGGGGCCAGCCCCAGCATTTT. Residues: CATSERGQPQHF.

The chain is built from TRBV6-2 or TRBV6-3 and TRBJ2-7, with D perhaps matching TRBD1 (7 bases). The CDR3 is 19 residues long. The ends were cut back, 5 bases at V and 2 bases at J, with 28 bases in the middle. Germline V gene data show CDR1 as MNHEY and CDR2 as SVGEGT. The CDR3 DNA reads as TGTGCCAGCAGTCTCCACGGAGGGCCACAGGGGATAGGGACCTACGAGCAGTACTTC. This gives the protein CASSLHGGPQGIGTYEQYF.

V gene TRBV6-5 combines with J gene TRBJ2-7; perhaps TRBD2 as D (5 bases). Germline lookup yields CDR1 MNHEY and CDR2 SVGAGI. V gave up 0 bases and J gave up 1 base, with 7 bases separating them. The CDR3 loop spans 14 amino acids. This CDR3 reads CASSYSDYSYEQYF. In nucleotides, the CDR3 is TGTGCCAGCAGTTACTCTGACTATTCCTACGAGCAGTACTTC.

V usage is TRBV18 and J usage is TRBJ2-3; D may be TRBD1 (6 bases). V was pared by 6 bases and J by 3 bases, with 13 bases between. This CDR3 has 14 residues. CDR1 KGHSH and CDR2 LQKENI come from the germline V gene. Here the CDR3 DNA reads TGTGCCAGCTCGCCAAACAGGGAAACAGATACGCAGTATTTT. Translating gives CASSPNRETDTQYF.

This clonotype has at least ten counts. The V gene is TRBV29-1, the J gene TRBJ1-1, with D possibly being TRBD1 (5 bases). The CDR3 has 14 residues. V was cut by 4 bases and J by 2 bases, with 14 bases left in between. The germline gives CDR1 SQVTM, CDR2 ANQGSEA. The CDR3 region is CSVGGGAFNTEAFF. The CDR3 DNA reads TGCAGCGTTGGGGGTGGGGCATTTAACACTGAAGCTTTCTTT.

The count of this clonotype is one. The chain carries TRBV12-3 or TRBV12-4 and TRBJ1-6; D perhaps matches TRBD1 (6 bases). This CDR3 comprises 16 residues. V shed 3 bases and J shed 1 base, with 10 bases lying between them. Here the CDR3 DNA reads TGTGCCAGCAGTTTCGCAGGGGAGTCCTATAATTCACCCCTCCACTTT. This sequence encodes CASSFAGESYNSPLHF.

This clonotype was detected many times. The V gene is TRBV6-5, the J gene TRBJ1-5; D possibly corresponds to TRBD1 (6 bases). Trimming removed 2 bases at V and 9 bases at J, with 20 bases between. The CDR3 runs to 16 residues. Germline CDR1 reads MNHEY; CDR2 reads SVGAGI. In DNA form, the CDR3 reads TGTGCCAGCAGTTACCGAGACAGGAACAAGATCAGGCCCCAGCATTTT. It encodes CASSYRDRNKIRPQHF.

The V gene is TRBV29-1, the J gene TRBJ2-2, with D perhaps TRBD1 (6 bases). The V and J ends lost 6 bases and 8 bases respectively, with 19 bases between them. This CDR3 has 14 residues. In germline, CDR1 is SQVTM, CDR2 ANQGSEA. CDR3 in DNA: TGCAGCGTGACAGCAGGGGTAGCAGATGGGGAGCTGTTTTTT. This sequence encodes CSVTAGVADGELFF.

This clonotype was recorded many times. The chain couples TRBV27 to TRBJ2-2; the D is unclear. CDR1 MNHEY and CDR2 SMNVEV come from the germline V gene (reference sequence). V was shortened by 8 bases and J by 2 bases, with 15 bases between the two germline ends. There are 15 residues in the CDR3. CDR3 sequence: CASRFSPDNTGELFF. The CDR3 nucleotides are TGTGCCAGCCGCTTCTCACCGGACAACACCGGGGAGCTGTTTTTT.

The V gene is TRBV20-1, the J gene TRBJ2-5; D possibly corresponds to TRBD1 (7 bases). The CDR3 has 14 residues. Trimming cost V 3 bases and J 3 bases, with 14 bases left between them. Germline V gene data show CDR1 as DFQATT and CDR2 as SNEGSKA (reference sequence). CDR3 in amino acids: CSASRQGGEETQYF. Here the CDR3 DNA reads TGCAGTGCTAGCCGGCAGGGGGGAGAAGAGACCCAGTACTTC.

Ten or more counts support this clonotype. The rearrangement links TRBV6-1 to TRBJ1-6; D unclear. The CDR3 runs to 13 residues. From germline, CDR1 is MNHNS and CDR2 SASEGT. Trimming stripped 6 bases from V and 5 bases from J, with 8 bases between. This chain's CDR3 is CASSPLDNSPLHF. In DNA, the CDR3 is TGTGCCAGCAGCCCCCTCGATAATTCACCCCTCCACTTT.

The chain employs TRBV7-2 and TRBJ2-7; 7 bases are shared with TRBD2. Germline CDR1 SGHTA, CDR2 FQGNSA. Germline trimming cut 6 bases from V and 3 bases from J; bases unmatched to any gene: 8. This CDR3 has 14 amino acids. This CDR3 reads CASSKAGSNYEQYF. CDR3 nucleotides: TGTGCCAGCAGTAAAGCGGGATCCAACTACGAGCAGTACTTC.

This clonotype was seen more than once but under ten times. This sequence joins TRBV12-3 or TRBV12-4 and TRBJ1-1, with D perhaps TRBD1 (6 bases). The CDR3 length is 13 residues. V was pared by 8 bases and J by 3 bases, with 13 bases between. The CDR3 here is CASGTRGDTEAFF. The CDR3 nucleotides read TGTGCCAGCGGGACACGGGGAGACACTGAAGCTTTCTTT.

V and J are TRBV6-5 and TRBJ1-2; unclear D gene. V was cut by 2 bases and J by 8 bases, with 12 bases left in between. The CDR3 is made up of 13 amino acids. Germline lookup yields CDR1 MNHEY and CDR2 SVGAGI. The CDR3 reads CASSYADIGGYTF. The CDR3 DNA follows: TGTGCCAGCAGTTACGCTGACATAGGGGGCTACACCTTC.